These T cell receptor beta chains were read from a single sample in a study of blood T cell repertoires in COVID-19. Generated by immunoSEQ multiplex PCR, the TCRdb table keeps only in-frame clones and is missing some. Of fewer than 300,000 clones detected, more than 75% appear once; the ten largest clones hold roughly 15%. The sequencing sample was made of PBMCs or T cells enriched from blood (not recorded which). These receptors were taken from a young man who had recovered from COVID-19. Each CDR3 is given with its conserved first and last residue. The D gene is left open where the match is weak. Clone size, where shown, is once, few, many, or a class for clones that have expanded.

>TRBJ2-3|TRBD2|15|TRBV10-3|.
CAVSPSGGGTDTQYF
TGTGCCGTCTCCCCTAGCGGGGGAGGCACAGATACGCAGTATTTT
>TRBJ2-2|.|13|TRBV7-3|.
CASSPERTGELFF
TGTGCCAGCAGCCCCGAGCGCACCGGGGAGCTGTTTTTT
>TRBJ2-5|TRBD2|15|TRBV28|.
CASSLGRERQETQYF
TGTGCCAGCAGTTTAGGGCGGGAGCGCCAAGAGACCCAGTACTTC
>TRBJ2-1|TRBD1|15|TRBV11-3|.
CASSGGTGAYNEQFF
TGTGCCAGCAGCGGCGGGACAGGGGCCTACAATGAGCAGTTCTTC
>TRBJ1-2|TRBD1|15|TRBV11-2|.
CASSLDRGDFYGYTF
TGTGCCAGCAGCCTGGACAGGGGGGATTTCTATGGCTACACCTTC
>TRBJ2-3|.|14|TRBV9|.
CASSVGQSTDTQYF
TGTGCCAGCAGCGTAGGGCAGAGCACAGATACGCAGTATTTT
>TRBJ2-7|.|15|TRBV15|.
CATSRGQASGMEQYF
TGTGCCACCAGCAGAGGACAGGCCTCGGGGATGGAGCAGTACTTC
>TRBJ2-7|TRBD2|15|TRBV11-3|.
CASSLLAGGNYEQYF
TGTGCCAGCAGCTTACTCGCGGGAGGGAACTACGAGCAGTACTTC
>TRBJ2-5|TRBD2|16|TRBV5-4|.
CASRPLAAGSQETQYF
TGTGCCAGCAGGCCACTAGCGGCTGGATCCCAAGAGACCCAGTACTTC
>TRBJ2-7|TRBD1|14|TRBV2|.
CASNQQGAVDEQYF
TGTGCCAGCAACCAACAGGGGGCAGTAGACGAGCAGTACTTC
>TRBJ1-3|TRBD1|20|TRBV4-2|.
CASSPWSPGQGAQGGNTIYF
TGTGCCAGCAGCCCTTGGTCCCCGGGACAGGGGGCCCAAGGTGGAAACACCATATATTTT
>TRBJ1-1|.|13|TRBV6-5|.
CASRMRENTEAFF
TGTGCCAGCAGGATGAGGGAGAACACTGAAGCTTTCTTT
>TRBJ1-2|.|16|TRBV9|.
CASSVGDWGAIEGYTF
TGTGCCAGCAGCGTAGGGGACTGGGGCGCTATTGAAGGCTACACCTTC
>TRBJ1-4|TRBD1|16|TRBV19|.
CASSWDKGQTIEKLFF
TGTGCCAGTAGTTGGGATAAGGGACAGACCATTGAAAAACTGTTTTTT
>TRBJ2-3|.|13|TRBV9|.
CASSAGGMGTQYF
TGTGCCAGCAGCGCAGGTGGAATGGGTACGCAGTATTTT
>TRBJ1-2|TRBD1|16|TRBV5-4|.
CASSSTQQGAAYGYTF
TGTGCCAGCAGCTCCACTCAACAGGGGGCAGCCTATGGCTACACCTTC
>TRBJ1-2|TRBD1|16|TRBV6-5|.
CASSSGQAVFNYGYTF
TGTGCCAGCAGTTCCGGACAGGCGGTATTTAACTATGGCTACACCTTC
>TRBJ2-1|TRBD1|15|TRBV19|.
CASARVDRDVNEQFF
TGTGCCAGTGCTAGAGTGGACAGGGACGTCAATGAGCAGTTCTTC
>TRBJ1-1|TRBD1|17|TRBV7-8|.
CASTPGHRGPLGTEAFF
TGTGCCAGCACCCCTGGGCACAGGGGGCCTCTCGGTACTGAAGCTTTCTTT
>TRBJ2-7|.|16|TRBV30|.
CAWSVIKAGNSYEQYF
TGTGCCTGGAGTGTAATTAAGGCAGGCAACTCCTACGAGCAGTACTTC
>TRBJ2-7|.|14|TRBV5-6|.
CASSLSIAGYEQYF
TGTGCCAGCAGCTTGTCAATAGCTGGCTACGAGCAGTACTTC
>TRBJ2-1|TRBD2|16|TRBV3-1/TRBV3-2|few
CASSQDRLAGNNEQFF
TGTGCCAGCAGCCAAGACCGACTAGCGGGAAACAATGAGCAGTTCTTC
>TRBJ1-2|TRBD1|15|TRBV7-2|.
CASSKGQGVGYGYTF
TGTGCCAGCAGCAAAGGACAGGGGGTAGGCTATGGCTACACCTTC
>TRBJ2-3|.|15|TRBV11-2|.
CASSFGGVPTDTQYF
TGTGCCAGCAGCTTTGGCGGGGTCCCAACAGATACGCAGTATTTT
>TRBJ1-2|.|13|TRBV30|.
CAWSATESYGYTF
TGTGCCTGGAGTGCGACTGAGAGCTATGGCTACACCTTC
>TRBJ1-1|.|12|TRBV7-9|.
CATGQLNTEAFF
TGTGCCACAGGACAATTGAACACTGAAGCTTTCTTT
>TRBJ1-5|.|16|TRBV27|.
CASSPSGGTANQPQHF
TGTGCCAGCAGCCCGAGCGGAGGGACGGCCAATCAGCCCCAGCATTTT
>TRBJ2-1|TRBD2|16|TRBV6-2/TRBV6-3|.
CASSYRASGGENEQFF
TGTGCCAGCAGTTACCGGGCTAGCGGGGGGGAAAATGAGCAGTTCTTC
>TRBJ1-1|.|15|TRBV7-9|.
CASSPVREMNTEAFF
TGTGCCAGCAGCCCGGTTCGGGAAATGAACACTGAAGCTTTCTTT
>TRBJ1-5|.|18|TRBV21-1|.
CASSIKNRAKHSNQPQHF
TGTGCCAGCAGCATAAAAAACAGGGCGAAGCATAGCAATCAGCCCCAGCATTTT
>TRBJ1-1|TRBD1|16|TRBV25-1|.
CASSEIGRQGNTEAFF
TGTGCCAGCAGTGAAATAGGGAGACAGGGGAACACTGAAGCTTTCTTT
>TRBJ1-2|TRBD1|11|TRBV20-1|once
CSAKTGGVGTF
TGCAGTGCTAAGACAGGGGGCGTAGGCACCTTC
>TRBJ2-3|.|17|TRBV28|.
CASSPPWGQASTDTQYF
TGTGCCAGCAGTCCGCCTTGGGGCCAGGCGAGCACAGATACGCAGTATTTT
>TRBJ1-5|TRBD1|12|TRBV6-4|.
CARGQGSQPQHF
TGTGCCAGGGGACAGGGATCACAGCCCCAGCATTTT
>TRBJ2-3|.|15|TRBV7-9|few
CASSLAEVRTDTQYF
TGTGCCAGCAGCTTAGCGGAGGTCCGCACAGATACGCAGTATTTT
>TRBJ2-2|TRBD1|15|TRBV25-1|.
CASSEPDRAGGELFF
TGTGCCAGCAGTGAACCGGACAGGGCTGGCGGGGAGCTGTTTTTT
>TRBJ1-1|TRBD1|14|TRBV10-2|.
CASSEGTVNTEAFF
TGCGCCAGCAGTGAGGGGACAGTGAACACTGAAGCTTTCTTT
>TRBJ2-7|.|14|TRBV5-5|.
CASSDQTGTYEQYF
TGTGCCAGCAGCGATCAGACAGGAACCTACGAGCAGTACTTC
>TRBJ2-7|TRBD1|14|TRBV2|few
CASKVQGASYEQYF
TGTGCCAGCAAAGTACAGGGGGCGTCTTACGAGCAGTACTTC
>TRBJ1-2|TRBD1|13|TRBV19|.
CASSQTGEYGYTF
TGTGCCAGTAGTCAAACAGGGGAGTATGGCTACACCTTC
>TRBJ2-1|.|13|TRBV28|.
CASSFLTSNEQFF
TGTGCCAGCAGCTTCCTGACTAGTAATGAGCAGTTCTTC
>TRBJ2-6|TRBD1|17|TRBV7-9|.
CASRERTGSSGANVLTF
TGTGCCAGCAGGGAAAGGACAGGGAGCTCTGGGGCCAACGTCCTGACTTTC
>TRBJ1-1|.|13|TRBV18|.
CASSPPTGAEAFF
TGTGCCAGCTCACCACCGACGGGTGCTGAAGCTTTCTTT
>TRBJ1-4|TRBD1|13|TRBV28|.
CASSFPTGGKLFF
TGTGCCAGCAGTTTCCCCACAGGGGGAAAACTGTTTTTT
>TRBJ2-6|.|14|TRBV7-2|.
CASSLYSGANVLTF
TGTGCCAGCAGCCTTTACTCTGGGGCCAACGTCCTGACTTTC
>TRBJ1-1|.|13|TRBV7-2|few
CASSTRTSEKAFF
TGTGCCAGCAGTACTAGGACGTCAGAAAAAGCTTTCTTT
>TRBJ2-3|.|14|TRBV28|once
CASSPRVGVDTQYF
TGTGCCAGCAGTCCGCGTGTGGGCGTGGATACGCAGTATTTT
>TRBJ1-2|.|15|TRBV7-2|.
CASSLVAGGLYGYTF
TGTGCCAGCAGCTTAGTGGCGGGGGGACTTTATGGCTACACCTTC